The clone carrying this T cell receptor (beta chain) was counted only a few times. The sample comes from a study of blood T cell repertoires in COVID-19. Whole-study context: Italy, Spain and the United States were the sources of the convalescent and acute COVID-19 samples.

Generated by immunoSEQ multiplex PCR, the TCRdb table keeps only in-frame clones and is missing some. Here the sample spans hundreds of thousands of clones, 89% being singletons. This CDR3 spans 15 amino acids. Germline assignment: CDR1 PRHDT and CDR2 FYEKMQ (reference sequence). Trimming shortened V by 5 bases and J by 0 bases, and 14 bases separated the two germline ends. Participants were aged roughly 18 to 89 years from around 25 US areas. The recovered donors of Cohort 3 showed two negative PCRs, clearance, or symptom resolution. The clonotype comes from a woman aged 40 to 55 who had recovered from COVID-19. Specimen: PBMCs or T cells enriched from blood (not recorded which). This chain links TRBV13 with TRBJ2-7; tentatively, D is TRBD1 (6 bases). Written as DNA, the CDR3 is TGTGCCAGCAGCCCAGGGACAAGAGGCTCCTACGAGCAGTACTTC. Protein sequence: CASSPGTRGSYEQYF.